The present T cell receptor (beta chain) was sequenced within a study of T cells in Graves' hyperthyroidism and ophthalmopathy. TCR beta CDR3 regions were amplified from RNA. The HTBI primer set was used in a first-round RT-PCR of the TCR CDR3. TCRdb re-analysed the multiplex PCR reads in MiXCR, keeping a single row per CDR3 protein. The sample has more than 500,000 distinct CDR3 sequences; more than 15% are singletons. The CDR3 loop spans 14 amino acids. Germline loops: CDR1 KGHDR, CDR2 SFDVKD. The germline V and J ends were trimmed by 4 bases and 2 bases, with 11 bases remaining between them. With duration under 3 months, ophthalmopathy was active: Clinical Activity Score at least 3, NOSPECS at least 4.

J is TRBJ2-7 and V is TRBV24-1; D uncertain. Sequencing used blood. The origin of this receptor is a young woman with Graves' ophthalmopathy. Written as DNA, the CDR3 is TGTGCCACCAGTGACCCCACCAAACCCTACGAGCAGTACTTC. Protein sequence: CATSDPTKPYEQYF.